This entry concerns a single T cell receptor beta chain. This record comes from a study of blood T cell repertoires in COVID-19. Overall study: Acute-phase and convalescent COVID-19 samples originated in the United States, Italy and Spain.

Trimming took 3 bases from V and 4 from J; bases not matched to a gene: 7. From germline, CDR1 is KGHDR and CDR2 SFDVKD. The CDR3 runs to 16 residues. In the authors' workflow: Reference gene primers were amplified, and this amplification served to estimate nucleated cell counts. Some clones are missing from TCRdb's copy, which holds only in-frame ones; the method was immunoSEQ multiplex PCR. V, J and clone size reflect that table, while D and trimming were determined from the DNA. The profile shows fewer than 200,000 clones, over 75% of them singletons. The sequence derives from a man aged 55 to 70 who had recovered from COVID-19. The sequencing sample was made of peripheral blood. The V gene is TRBV24-1, the J gene TRBJ2-2, with TRBD2 matching over 7 bases. CDR3 sequence reads: CATSDLRLAGTGELFF. CDR3 coding DNA: TGTGCCACCAGTGATCTACGACTAGCTGGCACCGGGGAGCTGTTTTTT.